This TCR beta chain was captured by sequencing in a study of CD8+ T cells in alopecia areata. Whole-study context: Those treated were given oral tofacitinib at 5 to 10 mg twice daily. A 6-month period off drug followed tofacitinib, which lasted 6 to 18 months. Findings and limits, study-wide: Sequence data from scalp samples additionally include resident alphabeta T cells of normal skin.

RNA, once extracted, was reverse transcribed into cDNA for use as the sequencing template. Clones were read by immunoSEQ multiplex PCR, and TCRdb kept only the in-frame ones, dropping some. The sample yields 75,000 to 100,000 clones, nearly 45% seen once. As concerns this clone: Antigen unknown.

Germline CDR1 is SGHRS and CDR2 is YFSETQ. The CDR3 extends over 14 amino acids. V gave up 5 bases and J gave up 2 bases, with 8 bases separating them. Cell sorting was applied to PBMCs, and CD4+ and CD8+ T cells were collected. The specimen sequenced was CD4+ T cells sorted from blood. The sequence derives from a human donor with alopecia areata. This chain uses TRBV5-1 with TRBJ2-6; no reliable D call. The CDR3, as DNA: TGCGCCAGCAGGGAAAGGGCTGGGGCCAACGTCCTGACTTTC. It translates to CASRERAGANVLTF.